This is a list of T cell receptor beta chains from one sample in a study of blood T cell repertoires in COVID-19. Libraries were prepared by immunoSEQ multiplex PCR; TCRdb keeps only in-frame clonotypes and omits some of them. This table has some 120,000 clones, about 88% appearing once. Sequencing input: peripheral blood. The receptor set was obtained from a human donor in a cohort sampled during active COVID-19. CDR3s include the opening cysteine and the closing phenylalanine or tryptophan.

j_gene	v_gene	CDR3aa
TRBJ2-1	TRBV24-1	CATSDSHTRFSYNEQFF
TRBJ2-7	TRBV6-4	CASRTSGRRLYEQYF
TRBJ2-5	TRBV6-5	CASSLGTGETQYF
TRBJ2-3	TRBV9	CASSVGTSGGYTDTQYF
TRBJ1-1	TRBV3-1/TRBV3-2	CASSHIPGQGEAFF
TRBJ2-1	TRBV7-7	CASSLAASGGAGEQFF
TRBJ2-3	TRBV6-7	CASNHLEGGAPDTQYF
TRBJ2-3	TRBV21-1	CASSKIIKRERSDTQYF
TRBJ1-1	TRBV7-2	CASRRGQGADTEAFF
TRBJ1-3	TRBV15	CATSIDRGSGNTIYF
TRBJ2-5	TRBV5-4	CASTPRPGLAGLQETQYF
TRBJ2-1	TRBV7-8	CASSPSTGLGEQFF
TRBJ2-2	TRBV27	CASSLTYTGELFF
TRBJ1-2	TRBV2	CASSQSDRGGGYTF
TRBJ2-3	TRBV7-2	CASSLGWTSGTDTQYF
TRBJ1-2	TRBV7-6	CASSGWDRGLRGYTF
TRBJ2-7	TRBV21-1	CASSKESDYASEQYF
TRBJ2-7	TRBV10-2	CASSETSGRTLYEQYF
TRBJ2-7	TRBV9	CASSAGSGVSYEQYF
TRBJ2-7	TRBV7-8	CASSSDSTYEQYF
TRBJ2-3	TRBV3-1/TRBV3-2	CASRLGGARDTQYF
TRBJ1-4	TRBV2	CASSGMGQTNEKLFF
TRBJ2-7	TRBV12-3/TRBV12-4	CASSFSGYEQYF
TRBJ2-7	TRBV19	CASSIGAGSYEQYF
TRBJ2-1	TRBV9	CASRLALAGGYNEQFF
TRBJ2-6	TRBV2	CASRTGFSGANVLTF
TRBJ2-5	TRBV19	CASSAGTSQETQYF
TRBJ1-2	TRBV29-1	CSVEDGTRGYGYTF
TRBJ2-5	TRBV16	CASSQLQGKETQYF
TRBJ2-3	TRBV6-5	CASKREGTTDTQYF
TRBJ1-4	TRBV7-6	CASSLALGGQGNEKLFF
TRBJ2-1	TRBV6-2/TRBV6-3	CASSPLLAPAYNEQFF
TRBJ2-5	TRBV28	CASSSGGAGAQLTQYF
TRBJ1-5	TRBV2	CASLVDSSNQPQHF
TRBJ1-6	TRBV27	CASSVVGSYNSPLHF
TRBJ1-2	TRBV19	CASSLARPNGYTF
TRBJ2-7	TRBV6-5	CASRPWDRDEQYF
TRBJ1-4	TRBV6-5	CASGMGAGWNEKLFF
TRBJ1-3	TRBV5-4	CASSAWDRGGSGNTIYF
TRBJ1-4	TRBV28	CASSPGRDRGNEKLFF
TRBJ1-1	TRBV19	CASSMGQSEAFF
TRBJ1-1	TRBV4-1	CASSQQGASTEAFF
TRBJ1-4	TRBV2	CASSEHPGGVYEKLFF
TRBJ2-7	TRBV19	CASSGTGFGEQYF
TRBJ2-1	TRBV19	CASSLKLAGGVYNEQFF
TRBJ1-2	TRBV2	CASSGALSYYGYTF
TRBJ2-7	TRBV5-3	CARSKAGEYF
TRBJ2-2	TRBV19	CASSLRGLTGELFF
TRBJ2-3	TRBV12-3/TRBV12-4	CASSAEGADTQYF
TRBJ2-3	TRBV19	CASSTTSSSRTDTQYF
TRBJ2-1	TRBV20-1	CSASNGESSYNEQFF
TRBJ2-6	TRBV5-4	CASSSQGNSGANVLTF
TRBJ2-2	TRBV19	CASSIQQANTGELFF
TRBJ2-3	TRBV29-1	CSVVGTPYSTDTQYF
TRBJ1-2	TRBV11-2	CASSPSPLDRGSSRYTF
TRBJ2-7	TRBV11-2	CASSLEHRGLSYEQYF
TRBJ2-1	TRBV5-5	CASGSSGSYNEQFF